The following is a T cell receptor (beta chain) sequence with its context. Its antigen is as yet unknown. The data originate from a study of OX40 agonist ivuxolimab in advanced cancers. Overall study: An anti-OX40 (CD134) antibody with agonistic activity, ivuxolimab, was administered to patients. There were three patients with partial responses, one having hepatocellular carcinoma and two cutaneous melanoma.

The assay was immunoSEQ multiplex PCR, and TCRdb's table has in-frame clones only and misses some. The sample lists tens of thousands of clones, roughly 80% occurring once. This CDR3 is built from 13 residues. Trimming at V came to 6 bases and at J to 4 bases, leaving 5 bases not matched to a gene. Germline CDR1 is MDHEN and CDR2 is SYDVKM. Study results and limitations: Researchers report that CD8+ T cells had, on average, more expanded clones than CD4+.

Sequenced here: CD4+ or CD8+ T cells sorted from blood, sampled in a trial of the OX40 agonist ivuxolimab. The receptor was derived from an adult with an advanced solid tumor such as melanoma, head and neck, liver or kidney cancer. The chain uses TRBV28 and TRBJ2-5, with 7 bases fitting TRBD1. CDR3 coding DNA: TGTGCCAGCAGGCTAGGGGGCGGAGAGACCCAGTACTTC. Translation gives CASRLGGGETQYF.